Following are 29 T cell receptor beta chains from one sample sequenced in a study of graft-versus-host responses after intestinal transplantation (dated by TCRdb to about 2021). The library was obtained by the immunoSEQ multiplex PCR assay. Imported from immuneACCESS, the table was reduced by TCRdb to in-frame sequences with V and J called. These copies leave out some clones; in studies compared against another copy, an unresolved V gene accounts for under half, and the cause of the remainder is not known. The sample table contains some 90,000 clones; only one count was recorded for around 90% of them. About 0.4% of the sample is held by the ten biggest clonotypes. The time point label, as the study defines it: cells obtained before transplantation from donor or recipient. Their antigens are not known. The sequencing here drew on unstimulated CD8+ T cells sorted from spleen or lymph node cells, taken before transplant. The origin of the receptors is a human donor who was the organ donor for an intestinal transplant.

The genes are TRBV5-4 and TRBJ2-5; 8 bases agree with TRBD2. The CDR3 is 15 amino acids. CDR1 SGHNT and CDR2 YYREEE come from the germline V gene (reference sequence). J gave up 0 bases and V 3 bases, and 4 bases lay outside the gene matches. Written as DNA, the CDR3 is TGTGCCAGCAGCTCCGGGACTAGGCACCAAGAGACCCAGTACTTC. Translated: CASSSGTRHQETQYF. The entire variable domain, with the rest obtained from reference TRBV5-4 and TRBJ2-5, is as follows: ETGVTQSPTHLIKTRGQQVTLRCSSQSGHNTVSWYQQALGQGPQFIFQYYREEENGRGNFPPRFSGLQFPNYSSELNVNALELDDSALYLCASSSGTRHQETQYFGPGTRLLVL.

The chain employs TRBV19 and TRBJ2-7; D possibly corresponds to TRBD1 (6 bases). CDR3 length: 15 residues. The germline V gene encodes CDR1 LNHDA and CDR2 SQIVND (reference sequence). With 3 bases removed from V and 0 bases from J, the gap between germline ends came to 12 bases. The CDR3 coding sequence is TGTGCCAGTAGTATCGAACAGGGAAGCTCCTACGAGCAGTACTTC. Protein sequence: CASSIEQGSSYEQYF.

V usage is TRBV6-1 and J usage is TRBJ2-1; D may be TRBD2 (5 bases). V lost 7 bases to trimming and J lost 8 bases, with 9 bases between them. Germline loops: CDR1 MNHNS, CDR2 SASEGT. This CDR3 has 11 amino acids. This CDR3 is CASIRGHEQFF. CDR3 bases: TGTGCCAGCATACGAGGGCATGAGCAGTTCTTC.

This chain links TRBV4-3 with TRBJ1-3; no firm D call. V shed 1 base and J shed 1 base, with 8 bases lying between them. The V gene's germline CDR1 is LGHNA and CDR2 YSLEER. The CDR3 sequence is 15 residues long. CDR3 sequence: CASSQGRGSGNTIYF. DNA of the CDR3: TGCGCCAGCAGCCAAGGACGAGGGTCTGGAAACACCATATATTTT.

This chain connects TRBV2 to TRBJ1-2; 9 positions agree with TRBD1. This CDR3 region has 11 residues. J was trimmed by 8 bases and V by 6 bases; bases with no gene match: 1. Germline V gives CDR1 SNHLY, CDR2 FYNNEI. The CDR3 loop is CASRTGGGYTF. CDR3 coding DNA: TGTGCCAGCAGAACAGGGGGCGGCTACACCTTC.

The chain combines TRBV11-2 with TRBJ1-4; no definite D call. The CDR3 sequence is 14 residues long. In germline, CDR1 is SGHAT, CDR2 FQNNGV. Trimming stripped 3 bases from V and 5 bases from J, with 10 bases between. CDR3 amino acids: CASSFGTENEKLFF. CDR3 coding DNA: TGTGCCAGCAGCTTTGGAACAGAGAATGAAAAACTGTTTTTT.

The chain links TRBV5-6 to TRBJ2-7, with D tentatively TRBD1 (5 bases). CDR1 SGHDT and CDR2 YYEEEE come from the germline V gene. The CDR3 is 12 amino acids. The germline V and J ends were trimmed by 4 bases and 2 bases, with 7 bases remaining between them. As DNA, the CDR3 is TGTGCCAGCAGCGGCAGGGCCTACGAGCAGTACTTC. It translates to CASSGRAYEQYF.

The rearrangement joins TRBV7-9 to TRBJ2-3, with 9 nucleotides matching TRBD2. CDR1 SEHNR and CDR2 FQNEAQ come from the germline V gene (reference sequence). The J segment lost 6 bases and the V segment lost 2 bases, leaving 6 bases of the junction unmatched. The CDR3 contains 15 residues. This chain's CDR3 is CASSLLAGGRDTQYF. CDR3 nucleotide sequence: TGTGCCAGCAGCTTATTGGCGGGGGGGCGGGATACGCAGTATTTT.

This clone was found a few times. CDR3 residues: CASSLGSPNQPQHF. The CDR3 DNA reads TGTGCCAGCAGCTTGGGCAGCCCAAATCAGCCCCAGCATTTT. This chain connects TRBV7-9 to TRBJ1-5; D unclear. The CDR3 contains 14 residues. V lost 3 bases, J lost 4 bases, and 10 bases lay in between. The germline V gene has CDR1 SEHNR and CDR2 FQNEAQ (reference sequence).

In this sample, this clone turned up once. The chain is built from TRBV9 and TRBJ2-2; maybe TRBD2 (6 bases). The V end lost 0 bases, the J end lost 6 bases, and 9 bases lay between the germline ends. Germline loops: CDR1 SGDLS, CDR2 YYNGEE. The CDR3 extends over 14 amino acids. CDR3 coding DNA: TGTGCCAGCAGCGTAGCGTGGGGGGCCGGGGAGCTGTTTTTT. This codes for CASSVAWGAGELFF.

This clone came up once. The chain couples TRBV2 to TRBJ1-4, with 7 bases fitting TRBD1. The V segment lost 3 bases and the J segment 8 bases; nucleotides outside the gene matches: 6. This CDR3 has 14 residues. From germline, CDR1 is SNHLY and CDR2 FYNNEI. CDR3 in DNA: TGTGCCAGCAGTGAGGGCCAGGGGGAGGAAAAACTGTTTTTT. Translating it yields CASSEGQGEEKLFF.

The genes are TRBV4-3 and TRBJ2-3; 9 bases match TRBD2. The CDR3 contains 16 residues. Trimming took 4 bases from V and 2 from J; bases not matched to a gene: 7. Germline CDR1 reads LGHNA; CDR2 reads YSLEER. CDR3 sequence reads: CASSPRAGGHTDTQYF. The DNA of the CDR3 is TGCGCCAGCAGCCCAAGAGCGGGGGGTCACACAGATACGCAGTATTTT.

The genes are TRBV4-1 and TRBJ2-1, with 8 bases identical to TRBD1. V lost 8 bases, J lost 5 bases, and 11 bases stayed unmatched. The CDR3 length is 15 residues. The germline V gene has CDR1 MGHRA and CDR2 YSYEKL. The CDR3 here is CASGNRQGTDNEQFF. CDR3 DNA: TGCGCCAGCGGGAATAGACAGGGGACTGACAATGAGCAGTTCTTC.

V is TRBV7-2 and J is TRBJ1-5, with 9 bases aligning to TRBD1. The CDR3 contains 16 residues. J was trimmed by 5 bases and V by 3 bases; bases with no gene match: 8. Germline CDR1 SGHTA, CDR2 FQGNSA. Here the CDR3 reads CASSFGTGFVYQPQHF. In DNA, the CDR3 is TGTGCCAGCAGCTTCGGGACAGGGTTTGTATATCAGCCCCAGCATTTT.

V is TRBV5-1 and J is TRBJ2-5; 10 bases align to TRBD2. V was pared by 3 bases and J by 4 bases, with 9 bases of the junction left unmatched. The germline CDR1 and CDR2 sequences are SGHRS and YFSETQ. CDR3 length equals 16 residues. In DNA, the CDR3 is TGCGCCAGCAGCTGGAGAAAGCGGGGGGGGGTAGAGACCCAGTACTTC. The encoded protein is CASSWRKRGGVETQYF.

This clone has a single count. The chain couples TRBV27 to TRBJ1-6, with unresolved D. Trimming pared 6 bases from V and 6 bases from J, leaving 9 bases between. The CDR3 sequence is 13 residues long. Germline-derived CDR1 and CDR2 are MNHEY and SMNVEV (reference sequence). The CDR3 coding sequence is TGTGCCAGCAGCTTAGGCCCTAATTCACCCCTCCACTTT. This sequence encodes CASSLGPNSPLHF.

The gene calls are TRBV6-5 and TRBJ1-1, with D possibly TRBD1 on 5 matching bases. Germline assignment: CDR1 MNHEY and CDR2 SVGAGI. The CDR3 covers 12 residues. V lost 6 bases and J lost 0, with 5 bases in between. CDR3 in DNA: TGTGCCAGCAGGGACATGAACACTGAAGCTTTCTTT. This codes for CASRDMNTEAFF.

The chain links TRBV4-3 to TRBJ2-2; D is perhaps TRBD2 (5 bases). CDR1 and CDR2 (germline): LGHNA, YSLEER. There are 15 residues in the CDR3. V lost 0 bases, J lost 6 bases, and 11 bases lay in between. The CDR3 loop reads CASSQDRVGAGELFF. As DNA, the CDR3 is TGCGCCAGCAGCCAAGATAGGGTCGGGGCCGGGGAGCTGTTTTTT.

J is TRBJ2-1 and V is TRBV7-6; TRBD2 matches at 11 bases. CDR1 and CDR2 (germline): SGHVS, FNYEAQ. Trimming removed 0 bases from V and 10 bases from J; junction bases left unmatched: 17. There are 19 residues in the CDR3. In DNA, the CDR3 is TGTGCCAGCAGCTTAGCATTGCGCCCGAGGGAGACTAGCGGGGACGAGCAGTTCTTC. This translates into CASSLALRPRETSGDEQFF.

The genes are TRBV27 and TRBJ2-7, with D possibly being TRBD1 (6 bases). The ends were cut back, 0 bases at V and 6 bases at J, with 12 bases in the middle. The CDR3 runs to 14 residues. Germline V gene sequence: CDR1 MNHEY, CDR2 SMNVEV (reference sequence). The CDR3 is CASSLSWTDLEQYF. In nucleotides, the CDR3 is TGTGCCAGCAGTTTATCGTGGACAGATCTCGAGCAGTACTTC.

The V gene is TRBV25-1, the J gene TRBJ1-5; 9 positions agree with TRBD1. Germline V CDR1 and CDR2: MGHDK, SYGVNS. Unmatched junction bases numbered 12, after V lost 9 bases and J lost 3 bases. CDR3 length equals 16 residues. The CDR3 DNA sequence: TGTGCCAGAAAACTGCGGGACAGGGTTACCAATCAGCCCCAGCATTTT. The encoded protein is CARKLRDRVTNQPQHF.

The genes are TRBV6-1 and TRBJ1-1; D gene ambiguous. The CDR3 is 18 amino acids. CDR1 is MNHNS and CDR2 is SASEGT in the germline V gene. Between the trimmed V and J ends, which lost 1 base and 0 bases, there was a span of 18 bases. This CDR3 reads CASSEVSCGCYMNTEAFF. The CDR3 DNA sequence: TGTGCCAGCAGTGAAGTCAGTTGCGGCTGCTACATGAACACTGAAGCTTTCTTT.

The gene calls are TRBV4-1 and TRBJ1-2; D is unclear. Trimming cost V 0 bases and J 2 bases, with 10 bases left between them. The CDR3 has 15 amino acids. The germline gives CDR1 MGHRA, CDR2 YSYEKL. CDR3 bases: TGCGCCAGCAGCCAAGAAAAATCGGTAAACTATGGCTACACCTTC. It specifies CASSQEKSVNYGYTF.

CDR3 protein: CASSTSGGAYNEQFF. CDR3 nucleotides: TGTGCCAGCAGCACGAGCGGGGGGGCCTACAATGAGCAGTTCTTC. The V gene is TRBV11-2, the J gene TRBJ2-1; 10 nucleotides match TRBD2. This CDR3 spans 15 amino acids. After removal of 5 bases from V and 2 bases from J, the junction contained 3 bases not matched to a gene. The germline V gene has CDR1 SGHAT and CDR2 FQNNGV.

The chain joins TRBV7-3 to TRBJ1-6; D unresolved. The CDR3 length is 16 residues. CDR1 and CDR2 (germline): SGHTA, FQGTGA. The V gene lost 1 base and the J gene lost 2 bases, with 9 bases spanning the gap. This CDR3 reads CASSLIERTYNSPLHF. The CDR3 DNA reads as TGTGCCAGCAGCTTAATAGAGAGGACCTATAATTCACCCCTCCACTTT.

This clone came up once. This rearrangement joins TRBV4-1 to TRBJ1-2; maybe TRBD1 (5 bases). Trimming pared 1 base from V and 6 bases from J, leaving 15 bases between. This CDR3 is built from 15 residues. From germline, CDR1 is MGHRA and CDR2 YSYEKL. CDR3: CASSQGPGREDGYTF. In nucleotides, the CDR3 is TGCGCCAGCAGCCAAGGGCCGGGCAGGGAAGATGGCTACACCTTC.

V gene TRBV27 combines with J gene TRBJ1-2, with 9 positions matching TRBD1. CDR3 length: 17 residues. CDR1 is MNHEY, CDR2 SMNVEV, per germline (reference sequence). Unmatched junction bases numbered 11, after V lost 0 bases and J lost 6 bases. Here the CDR3 reads CASSLSSPGQGEDGYTF. CDR3 DNA sequence: TGTGCCAGCAGTTTATCCTCCCCGGGACAGGGCGAGGATGGCTACACCTTC.

A note on this clone: The junction differs from germline at one of its ends, possibly a read error. This chain connects TRBV6-1 to TRBJ2-7; D is unresolved. This CDR3 is 11 amino acids long. The germline V gene encodes CDR1 MNHNS and CDR2 SASEGT. This CDR3 reads CASFFSSEQYF. The CDR3 DNA is TGTGCTAGCTTTTTTTCCTCCGAGCAGTACTTC.

For the CDR3, the DNA is TGTGCCAGCAGTTTGTCGACAGGGGAGAACACTGAAGCTTTCTTT. This codes for CASSLSTGENTEAFF. V gene TRBV28 combines with J gene TRBJ1-1, with 8 bases identical to TRBD1. This CDR3 has 15 amino acids. The J segment lost 1 base and the V segment lost 3 bases, leaving 4 bases of the junction unmatched. Germline V gene sequence: CDR1 MDHEN, CDR2 SYDVKM. Together with reference TRBV28 and TRBJ1-1, the CDR3 gives the full variable domain: DVKVTQSSRYLVKRTGEKVFLECVQDMDHENMFWYRQDPGLGLRLIYFSYDVKMKEKGDIPEGYSVSREKKERFSLILESASTNQTSMYLCASSLSTGENTEAFFGQGTRLTVV.